The present T cell receptor (beta chain) was sequenced within a study of control samples from healthy donors and cancer patients. The assay was immunoSEQ multiplex PCR, and TCRdb's table has in-frame clones only and misses some. The sample includes about 120,000 clones, around 88% seen only once; the top ten take approximately 3.2%. The germline V and J ends were trimmed by 0 bases and 0 bases, with 10 bases remaining between them. CDR1 and CDR2 (germline): MGHRA, YSYEKL. The CDR3 sequence is 16 residues long. The sequence derives from a man aged 35-49 years in good health. Source material: blood. This chain uses TRBV4-1 with TRBJ2-3; the D gene is possibly TRBD2 (6 bases). The CDR3 region is CASSQDWRGSTDTQYF. CDR3 DNA sequence: TGCGCCAGCAGCCAAGATTGGAGGGGCAGCACAGATACGCAGTATTTT.